The T cell receptor (beta chain) under discussion was sequenced for a study of cytomegalovirus exposure and HLA in healthy donors. Findings and limits, study-wide: In a later analysis, a missense DCLRE1C variant was linked to TCR beta V- and J-gene trimming. A later analysis associated some 16,000 TCR beta sequences with HLA alleles at a 0.05 false discovery rate.

PCR used 60 Vbeta primers and 13 Jbeta primers. Here immunoSEQ multiplex PCR was the method, and the copy in TCRdb shows in-frame clones only, minus some. The repertoire has roughly 160,000 clones, approximately 85% of them found once; the top ten carry about 9.3%. On this clone itself: What it recognizes is unknown.

The V gene's germline CDR1 is WNHNN and CDR2 SYGVQD (reference sequence). The ends were cut back, 4 bases at V and 8 bases at J, with 17 bases in the middle. The CDR3 contains 14 residues. Material: PBMCs. This chain joins TRBV10-1 and TRBJ1-1, with a possible D match to TRBD1 (6 bases). This clonotype was obtained from a man younger than 35 in good health and CMV-seropositive. CDR3 in amino acids: CASSAQGLVAEAFF. The CDR3 DNA sequence: TGCGCCAGCAGTGCCCAGGGGCTTGTTGCCGAAGCTTTCTTT.